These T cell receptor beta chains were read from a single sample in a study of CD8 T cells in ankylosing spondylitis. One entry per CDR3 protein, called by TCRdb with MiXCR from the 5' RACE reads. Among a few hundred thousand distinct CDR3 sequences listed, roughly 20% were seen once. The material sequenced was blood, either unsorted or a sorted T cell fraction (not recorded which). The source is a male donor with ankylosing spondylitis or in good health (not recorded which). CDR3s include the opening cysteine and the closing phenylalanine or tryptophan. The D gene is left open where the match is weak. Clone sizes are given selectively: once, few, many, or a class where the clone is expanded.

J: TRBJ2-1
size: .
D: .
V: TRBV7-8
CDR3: CASSLVAGGGETYNEQFF
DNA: TGTGCCAGCAGCTTAGTGGCAGGCGGGGGCGAGACCTACAATGAGCAGTTCTTC

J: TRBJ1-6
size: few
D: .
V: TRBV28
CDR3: CASSTWGGNSPLHF
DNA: TGTGCCAGCAGCACTTGGGGGGGTAATTCACCCCTCCACTTT

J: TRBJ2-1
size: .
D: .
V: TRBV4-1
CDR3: CASSQDGGVAYNEQFF
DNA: TGCGCCAGCAGCCAAGACGGCGGGGTAGCCTACAATGAGCAGTTCTTC

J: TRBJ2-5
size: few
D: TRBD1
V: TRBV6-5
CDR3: CASSYSWDRGETQYF
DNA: TGTGCCAGCAGTTACTCCTGGGACAGGGGAGAGACCCAGTACTTC

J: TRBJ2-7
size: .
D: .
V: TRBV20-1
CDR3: CSADGVYMGAYEQYF
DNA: TGCAGTGCCGACGGGGTTTACATGGGGGCTTACGAGCAGTACTTC

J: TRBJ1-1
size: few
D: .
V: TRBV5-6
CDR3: CASSPQYSLFPEAFF
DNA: TGTGCCAGCAGCCCGCAATATAGTTTGTTCCCTGAAGCTTTCTTT

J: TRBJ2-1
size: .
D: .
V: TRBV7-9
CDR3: CASSLSYSTGWGEQFF
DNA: TGTGCCAGCAGCTTAAGTTATTCGACAGGATGGGGTGAGCAGTTCTTC

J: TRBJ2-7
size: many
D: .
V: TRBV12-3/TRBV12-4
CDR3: CASSLVGTREGYEQYF
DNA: TGTGCCAGCAGTTTGGTCGGGACAAGGGAGGGCTACGAGCAGTACTTC

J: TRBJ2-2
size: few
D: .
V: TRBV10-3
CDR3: CAISVGGSNTGELFF
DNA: TGTGCCATCAGTGTGGGCGGTTCGAACACCGGGGAGCTGTTTTTT

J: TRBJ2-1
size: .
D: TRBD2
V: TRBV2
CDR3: CASSEGAGDHNEQFF
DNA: TGTGCCAGCAGTGAAGGCGCGGGGGACCACAATGAGCAGTTCTTC